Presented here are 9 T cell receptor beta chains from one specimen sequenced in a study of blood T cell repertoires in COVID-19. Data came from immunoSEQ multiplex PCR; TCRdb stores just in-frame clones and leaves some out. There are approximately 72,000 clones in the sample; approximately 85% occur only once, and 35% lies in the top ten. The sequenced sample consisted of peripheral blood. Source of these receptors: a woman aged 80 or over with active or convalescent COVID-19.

As DNA, the CDR3 is TGTGCCAGCAGCGTAGATCAGGGGAACACTGAAGCTTTCTTT. This sequence encodes CASSVDQGNTEAFF. V usage is TRBV9 and J usage is TRBJ1-1, with D perhaps TRBD1 (5 bases). V was shortened by 0 bases and J by 1 base, with 7 bases between the two germline ends. Looked up from germline, CDR1 is SGDLS and CDR2 is YYNGEE. The CDR3 has 14 residues.

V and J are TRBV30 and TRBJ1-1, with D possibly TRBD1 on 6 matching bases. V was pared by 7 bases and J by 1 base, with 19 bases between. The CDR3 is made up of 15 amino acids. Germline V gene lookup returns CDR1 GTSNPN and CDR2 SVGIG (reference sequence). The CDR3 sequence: CASSTGTYRNTEAFF. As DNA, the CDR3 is TGTGCCTCCTCTACAGGGACCTACCGGAACACTGAAGCTTTCTTT.

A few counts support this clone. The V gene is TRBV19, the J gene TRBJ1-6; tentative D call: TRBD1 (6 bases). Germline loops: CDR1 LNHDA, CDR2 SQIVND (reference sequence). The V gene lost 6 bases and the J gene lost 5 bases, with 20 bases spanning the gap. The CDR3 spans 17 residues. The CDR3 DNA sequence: TGTGCCAGTAGAGGGCTCCAGGGGACGATCGATAATTCACCCCTCCACTTT. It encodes CASRGLQGTIDNSPLHF.

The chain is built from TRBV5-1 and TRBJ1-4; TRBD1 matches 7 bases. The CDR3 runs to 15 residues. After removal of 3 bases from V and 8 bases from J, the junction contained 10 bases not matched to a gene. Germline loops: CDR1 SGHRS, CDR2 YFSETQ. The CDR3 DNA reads TGCGCCAGCAGCTGGACAGGACTCGTGGGGGAAAAACTGTTTTTT. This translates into CASSWTGLVGEKLFF. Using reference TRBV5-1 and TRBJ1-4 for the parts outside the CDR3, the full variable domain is KAGVTQTPRYLIKTRGQQVTLSCSPISGHRSVSWYQQTPGQGLQFLFEYFSETQRNKGNFPGRFSGRQFSNSRSEMNVSTLELGDSALYLCASSWTGLVGEKLFFGSGTQLSVL.

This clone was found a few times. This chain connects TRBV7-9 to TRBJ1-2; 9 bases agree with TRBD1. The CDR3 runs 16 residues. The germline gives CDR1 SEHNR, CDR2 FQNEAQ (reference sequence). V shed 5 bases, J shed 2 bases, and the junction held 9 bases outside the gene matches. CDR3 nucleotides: TGTGCCAGCAGCGCTTACAGGGGGCCGGGAAACTATGGCTACACCTTC. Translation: CASSAYRGPGNYGYTF.

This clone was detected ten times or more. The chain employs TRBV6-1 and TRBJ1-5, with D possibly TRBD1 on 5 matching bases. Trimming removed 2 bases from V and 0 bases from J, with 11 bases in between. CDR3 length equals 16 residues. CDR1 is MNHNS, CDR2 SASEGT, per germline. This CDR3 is CASSERKGNSNQPQHF. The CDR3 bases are TGTGCCAGCAGTGAACGAAAGGGGAATAGCAATCAGCCCCAGCATTTT.

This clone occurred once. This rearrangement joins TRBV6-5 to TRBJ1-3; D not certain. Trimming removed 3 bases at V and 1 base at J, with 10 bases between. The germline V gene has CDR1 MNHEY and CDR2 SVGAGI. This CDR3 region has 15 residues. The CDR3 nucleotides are TGTGCCAGCAGTTATCGTGGAGCATCTGGAAACACCATATATTTT. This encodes CASSYRGASGNTIYF.

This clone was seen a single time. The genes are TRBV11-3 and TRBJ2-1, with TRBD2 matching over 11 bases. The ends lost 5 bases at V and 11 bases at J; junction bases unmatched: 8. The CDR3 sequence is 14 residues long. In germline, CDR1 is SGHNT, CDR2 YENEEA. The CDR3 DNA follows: TGTGCCAGCAGCCCTACTAGCGGGAGCCCGCAGCAGTTCTTC. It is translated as CASSPTSGSPQQFF.

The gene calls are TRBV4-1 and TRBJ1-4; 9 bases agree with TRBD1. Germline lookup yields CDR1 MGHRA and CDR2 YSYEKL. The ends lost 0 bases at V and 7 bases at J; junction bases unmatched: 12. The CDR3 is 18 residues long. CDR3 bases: TGCGCCAGCAGCCAAGAGGGCACAGGGGGCATACCTGGTGAAAAACTGTTTTTT. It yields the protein CASSQEGTGGIPGEKLFF.